This is a list of T cell receptor beta chains from one sample in a study of T cell repertoires in cytomegalovirus infection. The antigens for these receptors are not known. Using its own MiXCR run on the reads, TCRdb lists one record per CDR3 protein. Of 160,000 or so distinct CDR3 sequences in the sample, about 20% were seen once. The sequenced sample was CD8+ T cells from cultured PBMCs, obtained from culture after CMV antigen stimulation. The receptors were sampled from a human donor in good health (CMV status not recorded). Some clones in this sample may be carry-over from other donors' samples. CDR3s include the opening cysteine and the closing phenylalanine or tryptophan. D genes are given only for firm matches. The listing skips clone size in some rows; elsewhere it reads once, few, many or a size class.

NA	TRBV7-9	many	TRBJ2-7	TGTGCCAGCAGGGCCCCCGGGTTCTCCTACGAGCAGTACTTC	CASRAPGFSYEQYF
TRBD1	TRBV20-1	few	TRBJ2-7	TGCAGTGCTAGAGACCGAAACAGGGGGCCTTCCTACGAGCAGTACTTC	CSARDRNRGPSYEQYF
NA	TRBV12-5	NA	TRBJ2-7	TGTGCTAGTGGTTTCCGATGGGACTACGAGCAGTACTTC	CASGFRWDYEQYF
NA	TRBV7-9	few	TRBJ2-7	TGTGCCAGCAGCGTGTCAGGGGGGCGCTCCTACGAGCAGTACTTC	CASSVSGGRSYEQYF
TRBD2	TRBV12-3/TRBV12-4	NA	TRBJ2-1	TGTGCCAGCAGTCCCACGGCGGGGGGCAATGAGCAGTTCTTC	CASSPTAGGNEQFF
NA	TRBV7-9	NA	TRBJ1-1	TGTGCCAACGCAGAAGGCGGGATTTTCAAGGCGTCCTTT	CANAEGGIFKASF
NA	TRBV19	few	TRBJ1-5	TGTGCCAGTAGTAAACGGGACACTCTCTACAATCAGCCCCAGCATTTT	CASSKRDTLYNQPQHF
NA	TRBV7-6	NA	TRBJ2-7	TGTGCCAGCAGCTTGGGCCCCGGGACGGAGGTAGTTTACGAGCAGTACTTC	CASSLGPGTEVVYEQYF
NA	TRBV7-2	many	TRBJ2-5	TGTGCCAGCAGCTTAGCTCAGGGCTTGCGAGAGACCCAGTACTTC	CASSLAQGLRETQYF
TRBD1	TRBV6-1	few	TRBJ1-2	TGTGCCAGCAGTCCCGGACAGGGGACCCTACTCTATGGCTACACCTTC	CASSPGQGTLLYGYTF
NA	TRBV6-2/TRBV6-3	medium-sized	TRBJ1-6	TGTGCCAGCAGAGACGTGAAGAGGGGAGCGTCCTATAATTCACCCCTCCACTTT	CASRDVKRGASYNSPLHF
NA	TRBV11-2	few	TRBJ2-5	TGTGCCAGCAGCTCAACGGGTGGCGATTGGGGAGAGACCCAGTACTTC	CASSSTGGDWGETQYF
TRBD1	TRBV20-1	few	TRBJ1-1	TGCAAGGGCCCCGGGACAGGGTGGGTCCTGAACACTGAAGCTTTCTTT	CKGPGTGWVLNTEAFF
NA	TRBV19	few	TRBJ1-1	TGTGCCAGTGCCGGACACCGCATGAACACTGAAGCTTTCTTT	CASAGHRMNTEAFF
TRBD1	TRBV9	NA	TRBJ1-1	TGTGCCAGCAGCGAAACAGGGGAATGGGACACTGAAGCTTTCTTT	CASSETGEWDTEAFF
NA	TRBV12-3/TRBV12-4	few	TRBJ2-7	TGTGCCAGCAGTCAGGTAAAACAGGGAACCTACGAGCAGTACTTC	CASSQVKQGTYEQYF
NA	TRBV19	NA	TRBJ2-2	TGTGCCAGTAGTGCGGACAGCGACACCGGGGAGCTGTTTTTT	CASSADSDTGELFF
NA	TRBV7-6	NA	TRBJ1-5	TGTGCCAGCAGCGGCAACGGTCCCCAGCATTTT	CASSGNGPQHF
NA	TRBV6-2/TRBV6-3	few	TRBJ2-1	TGTGCCGGCGGGGACAGCCCCTACAATGAGCAGTTCTTC	CAGGDSPYNEQFF
NA	TRBV7-8	NA	TRBJ2-1	TGTGCCAGCAGCTTTGCAGATTCCTACAATGAGCAGTTCTTC	CASSFADSYNEQFF
TRBD1	TRBV7-2	NA	TRBJ1-6	TGTGCCAGCAGCCAGAGAGGACAGGGATATAATTCACCCCTCCACTTT	CASSQRGQGYNSPLHF
NA	TRBV6-1	NA	TRBJ1-5	TGTGCCAGCAGTGAAGCTGGACCGTTTAGCAATCAGCCCCAGCATTTT	CASSEAGPFSNQPQHF
NA	TRBV7-6	NA	TRBJ2-5	TGTGCCAGCAGCTTAGGCTTGAGCGGGGACAATCAAGAGACCCAGTACTTC	CASSLGLSGDNQETQYF
TRBD1	TRBV4-2	NA	TRBJ2-3	TGTGCCAGCAGCCAAGAGGAGTTAATGCCGGGACAGGGGGTGGATACGCAGTATTTT	CASSQEELMPGQGVDTQYF
NA	TRBV7-9	few	TRBJ2-1	TGTGCCAGCAGCTCCGGGGGAAGGGACCACTCCTACAATGAGCAGTTCTTC	CASSSGGRDHSYNEQFF
NA	TRBV7-6	few	TRBJ2-3	TGTGCCAGCAGCCTCCGACAGTCCGCTAGCACAGATACGCAGTATTTT	CASSLRQSASTDTQYF
NA	TRBV6-2/TRBV6-3	few	TRBJ2-7	TGTGCCAGCAGTTACTCCCGGGGGATCTCCTACGAGCAGTACTTC	CASSYSRGISYEQYF
TRBD1	TRBV28	NA	TRBJ1-1	TGTGCCAGCAGTATGGACAGGTACGCTGAAGCTTTCTTT	CASSMDRYAEAFF
NA	TRBV4-3	few	TRBJ1-1	TGCGCCAGCAGCCAAGGAACAGGGCTGAACACTGAAGCTTTCTTT	CASSQGTGLNTEAFF
TRBD1	TRBV25-1	few	TRBJ1-4	TGTGCCAGCAGATCAACAGGGGTAATGGAAAAACTGTTTTTT	CASRSTGVMEKLFF
NA	TRBV7-8	few	TRBJ1-2	TGTGCCAGCAGCCCCCCGATAACCTTC	CASSPPITF
TRBD1	TRBV4-1	few	TRBJ2-1	TGCGCCAGCAGCTTGGGACAGGGGACTAACAATGAGCAGTTCTTC	CASSLGQGTNNEQFF
NA	TRBV28	NA	TRBJ1-2	TGTGCCAGCAGTCTTTACAGGGACGCCGGTATATATGGCTACACCTTC	CASSLYRDAGIYGYTF
NA	TRBV11-2	many	TRBJ2-5	TGTGCCAGCAGCGGGGGGTATCTAGAGACCCAGTACTTC	CASSGGYLETQYF
NA	TRBV5-6	NA	TRBJ1-1	TGTGCCAGCAGCATATTACTGAACACTGAAGCTTTCTTT	CASSILLNTEAFF
NA	TRBV4-1	NA	TRBJ2-7	TGCGCCAGCAGCCAAGAACCCCCACAGGGTAACCCCTACGAGCAGTACTTC	CASSQEPPQGNPYEQYF
NA	TRBV6-1	NA	TRBJ1-3	TGTGCCATCCATCGGGGGCCTGGAAACACCATATATTTT	CAIHRGPGNTIYF
TRBD1	TRBV28	NA	TRBJ1-5	TGTGCCAGCACCCTAAGACAGGGTGGCAGCAATCAGCCCCAGCATTTT	CASTLRQGGSNQPQHF
TRBD1	TRBV20-1	few	TRBJ2-7	TGCAGTGCCCAGCCCCGAGTGACAGGGGGCTTCGAGCAGTACTTC	CSAQPRVTGGFEQYF
TRBD2	TRBV6-2/TRBV6-3	NA	TRBJ2-3	TGTGCCAGCAGGCTTAGGCTAGCGGGGGAGACAGATACGCAGTATTTT	CASRLRLAGETDTQYF
NA	TRBV7-2	few	TRBJ1-5	TGTGCCAGCAGCCCCGTCGGGGTTAGCAATCAGCCCCAGCATTTT	CASSPVGVSNQPQHF
TRBD2	TRBV12-3/TRBV12-4	NA	TRBJ2-5	TGTGCCAGCAGTTTGGGACTAGCGGGGGGGCTTGAGACCCAGTACTTC	CASSLGLAGGLETQYF
TRBD2	TRBV27	few	TRBJ2-1	TGTGCCAGCAGTTTACCGGGGGGGGACAATGAGCAGTTCTTC	CASSLPGGDNEQFF
NA	TRBV28	many	TRBJ1-6	TGTGCCAGCAGTTTCCCGGGGGTTTCTTCACCCCTCCACTTT	CASSFPGVSSPLHF
NA	TRBV10-3	few	TRBJ2-1	TGTGCCATCAGTGACACCTCCTACAATGAGCAGTTCTTC	CAISDTSYNEQFF
TRBD1	TRBV7-2	NA	TRBJ1-6	TGTGCCAGCAGCTATTTGACAGGGACCTCACCCCTCCACTTT	CASSYLTGTSPLHF
NA	TRBV5-6	NA	TRBJ2-3	TGTGCCAGCAGTTCTCCCCTACCGGGGGTCAAGGGCACAGATACGCAGTATTTT	CASSSPLPGVKGTDTQYF
NA	TRBV7-6	NA	TRBJ1-1	TGTGCCAGCAGCTCACCCCCCATCACTGAAGCTTTCTTT	CASSSPPITEAFF
NA	TRBV12-3/TRBV12-4	NA	TRBJ1-5	TGTGCCAGCAGTCACCGGGGAATCCCCGAGGATTTT	CASSHRGIPEDF
NA	TRBV6-2/TRBV6-3	NA	TRBJ2-7	TGTGCCAGCAGTCCACAGGGACCGTTGGACTACGAGCAGTACTTC	CASSPQGPLDYEQYF
NA	TRBV7-9	many	TRBJ2-7	TGTGCCAGCAGCCACTCGGACAGAAACTACGAGCAGTACTTC	CASSHSDRNYEQYF
NA	TRBV7-9	few	TRBJ1-2	TGTGCCATCCCTCGAAGACAGCCTGAAAACTATGGCTACACCTTC	CAIPRRQPENYGYTF
NA	TRBV6-6	NA	TRBJ2-3	TGTGCCAGCAGTTACTGGGGTGGAGCAGATACGCAGTATTTT	CASSYWGGADTQYF
NA	TRBV7-2	few	TRBJ1-1	TGTGCCAGCAGCTTACTTAGGATGAACACTGAAGCTTTCTTT	CASSLLRMNTEAFF
NA	TRBV7-2	NA	TRBJ1-4	TGTGCCAGCAGCTTAGGGTCAGATGCAACTAATGAAAAACTGTTTTTT	CASSLGSDATNEKLFF
NA	TRBV12-3/TRBV12-4	NA	TRBJ1-5	TGTGCCAGCAGTTTTTCAGGGGCGAATCAGCCCCAGCATTTT	CASSFSGANQPQHF